The 23 T cell receptor beta chains reported below all come from one sample, sequenced in a study of cytomegalovirus exposure and HLA in healthy donors. Both 60 Vbeta primers and 13 Jbeta primers went into the PCR. Generated by immunoSEQ multiplex PCR, the TCRdb table keeps only in-frame clones and is missing some. The table shows around 140,000 clones, with almost 85% occurring only once. Sequenced: PBMCs. These receptor sequences come from a man aged 30 to 45 in good health and CMV-seropositive.

The chain links TRBV9 to TRBJ2-1, with D tentatively TRBD2 (6 bases). CDR3 length: 14 residues. Germline loops: CDR1 SGDLS, CDR2 YYNGEE. Trimming took off 4 bases at V and 8 bases at J, with 16 bases between the two ends. CDR3 DNA sequence: TGTGCCAGCAGCCTCATAGGAGGGCAGCATGAGCAGTTCTTC. Its protein product is CASSLIGGQHEQFF.

V usage is TRBV2 and J usage is TRBJ2-7; D unclear. Per germline, CDR1 SNHLY and CDR2 FYNNEI. With 1 base removed from V and 5 bases from J, the gap between germline ends came to 12 bases. There are 14 residues in the CDR3. The CDR3 region is CASSEEVTANEQYF. The CDR3, as DNA: TGTGCCAGCAGTGAAGAGGTGACTGCAAACGAGCAGTACTTC.

Points on this clone: Additional DNA sequences in this sample encode the identical CDR3. This chain connects TRBV7-9 to TRBJ2-1, with 8 positions matching TRBD1. The CDR3 runs to 16 residues. Trimming removed 6 bases from V and 8 bases from J; junction bases left unmatched: 15. The germline V gene encodes CDR1 SEHNR and CDR2 FQNEAQ (reference sequence). CDR3 coding DNA: TGTGCCAGCAGTTACAGTCAGGGGGCGCGTTGGGATGAGCAGTTCTTC. It encodes CASSYSQGARWDEQFF.

V is TRBV19 and J is TRBJ1-3; the D is unclear. The germline V gene encodes CDR1 LNHDA and CDR2 SQIVND (reference sequence). The CDR3 spans 15 residues. V was clipped by 7 bases and J by 0 bases, with 13 bases between them. The CDR3 nucleotides read TGTGCCAGTACCCTAGACGGGAGCTCTGGAAACACCATATATTTT. Its translation is CASTLDGSSGNTIYF.

V and J are TRBV6-5 and TRBJ1-1; no reliable D call. The CDR3 consists of 13 residues. Germline CDR1 is MNHEY and CDR2 is SVGAGI. The V gene lost 6 bases and the J gene lost 1 base, with 9 bases spanning the gap. This CDR3 is CASRRLQNTEAFF. As DNA, the CDR3 is TGTGCCAGCAGGAGGCTTCAGAACACTGAAGCTTTCTTT.

V is TRBV29-1 and J is TRBJ2-5; 7 nucleotides agree with TRBD2. Germline V CDR1 and CDR2: SQVTM, ANQGSEA. The CDR3 length is 13 residues. V lost 4 bases, J lost 5 bases, and 7 bases stayed unmatched. The CDR3 nucleotides are TGCAGCGTTGGGAATGGGGAGGGCGAGACCCAGTACTTC. Translated: CSVGNGEGETQYF.

This chain connects TRBV30 to TRBJ1-1; perhaps TRBD1 as D (6 bases). This CDR3 region has 14 residues. The germline CDR1 and CDR2 sequences are GTSNPN and SVGIG (reference sequence). With 2 bases removed from V and 11 bases from J, the gap between germline ends came to 21 bases. The CDR3 loop is CAWSLSGGLIEAFF. The DNA for the CDR3 is TGTGCCTGGAGTCTATCGGGGGGGCTAATCGAGGCTTTCTTT.

This clone was seen just once. The V gene is TRBV28, the J gene TRBJ1-5; the D is unclear. The CDR3 is made up of 15 amino acids. Germline CDR1 reads MDHEN; CDR2 reads SYDVKM. Trimming took off 8 bases at V and 3 bases at J, with 17 bases between the two ends. The CDR3 nucleotides read TGTGCCAGCCGGGCCTGGGAGGGAAACAATCAGCCCCAGCATTTT. Protein: CASRAWEGNNQPQHF.

The chain uses TRBV30 and TRBJ2-7; D may be TRBD2 (5 bases). Trimming left V 6 bases short and J 7 bases short, with 16 bases between. There are 12 residues in the CDR3. Per germline, CDR1 GTSNPN and CDR2 SVGIG (reference sequence). CDR3 nucleotide sequence: TGTGCCTGCCTAGCTTCCTCTCGGGAGCAGTACTTC. It is translated as CACLASSREQYF.

The J gene is TRBJ2-5, the V gene TRBV6-5, with D unclear. The DNA matches TRBJ2-7 better at its end, which makes the J call doubtful. The CDR3 consists of 11 residues. Germline CDR1 reads MNHEY; CDR2 reads SVGAGI. The CDR3 loop reads CASSHSYEQYF. The CDR3 DNA is TGTGCCAGCAGTCATTCCTACGAGCAGTACTTC.

The rearrangement links TRBV7-2 to TRBJ1-2; no definite D call. The CDR3 covers 14 residues. V was clipped by 6 bases and J by 5 bases, with 16 bases between them. In germline, CDR1 is SGHTA, CDR2 FQGNSA. CDR3 sequence reads: CASSLPGQWYGYTF. In nucleotides, the CDR3 is TGTGCCAGCAGTCTGCCGGGTCAATGGTATGGCTACACCTTC. Looking up the rest from reference TRBV7-2 and TRBJ1-2 gives the full variable domain: GAGVSQSPSNKVTEKGKDVELRCDPISGHTALYWYRQSLGQGLEFLIYFQGNSAPDKSGLPSDRFSAERTGGSVSTLTIQRTQQEDSAVYLCASSLPGQWYGYTFGSGTRLTVV.

V and J are TRBV10-3 and TRBJ2-1, with 10 positions matching TRBD2. The CDR3 is made up of 14 amino acids. Trimming at V came to 4 bases and at J to 5 bases, leaving 2 bases not matched to a gene. Germline lookup yields CDR1 ENHRY and CDR2 SYGVKD. In DNA, the CDR3 is TGTGCCATCAGTGTTAGCGGGGGGAACAATGAGCAGTTCTTC. The encoded protein is CAISVSGGNNEQFF.

This clone was seen a single time. The rearrangement links TRBV9 to TRBJ1-6; 8 bases match TRBD1. J lost 6 bases, V lost 3 bases, and 2 bases had no gene match. CDR3 length: 14 amino acids. The germline CDR1 and CDR2 sequences are SGDLS and YYNGEE. The chain's CDR3 is CASSGDRGNSPLHF. The CDR3 DNA reads TGTGCCAGCAGCGGAGACAGGGGTAATTCACCCCTCCACTTT.

This sequence joins TRBV18 and TRBJ2-2, with 7 bases aligning to TRBD2. Germline V gene data show CDR1 as KGHSH and CDR2 as LQKENI. J was trimmed by 4 bases and V by 6 bases; bases with no gene match: 14. The CDR3 sequence is 17 residues long. The CDR3 loop reads CASSPGEGGQRTGELFF. CDR3 coding DNA: TGTGCCAGCTCCCCCGGGGAGGGAGGCCAACGCACCGGGGAGCTGTTTTTT.

The rearrangement links TRBV18 to TRBJ1-4; possible D gene TRBD1, 6 bases. The V end was cut by 5 bases, the J end by 3 bases, with 13 bases between. Germline CDR1 and CDR2: KGHSH and LQKENI. This CDR3 comprises 15 residues. The chain's CDR3 is CASSVSRGPNEKLFF. The CDR3 region has the DNA TGTGCCAGCTCAGTCTCCAGGGGACCTAATGAAAAACTGTTTTTT.

The chain carries TRBV5-6 and TRBJ2-1, with a weak D call TRBD1 (5 bases). Germline assignment: CDR1 SGHDT and CDR2 YYEEEE. Trimming left V 4 bases short and J 7 bases short, with 18 bases between. The CDR3 runs to 15 residues. In DNA form, the CDR3 reads TGTGCCAGCAGCCCCCTACCGGGTGGGGCGAATGAGCAGTTCTTC. Translation gives CASSPLPGGANEQFF.

The rearrangement joins TRBV6-1 to TRBJ1-3; unclear D gene. Germline CDR1 reads MNHNS; CDR2 reads SASEGT. Trimming stripped 6 bases from V and 0 bases from J, with 18 bases between. This CDR3 has 17 residues. The CDR3 DNA is TGTGCCAGCAGCGAAAGAAGGCTACGGAGCTCTGGAAACACCATATATTTT. It encodes CASSERRLRSSGNTIYF.

The chain uses TRBV28 and TRBJ2-5, with a weak D call TRBD2 (6 bases). The J call may be in error: the DNA end matches TRBJ2-7 better. The CDR3 is 13 residues long. Germline CDR1 MDHEN, CDR2 SYDVKM. The CDR3 is CATLRGSSYEQYF. The CDR3 region has the DNA TGTGCCACCTTGCGGGGAAGCTCCTACGAGCAGTACTTC.

The CDR3, as DNA: TGTGCCAGCAGCCTCCGGGACAGCACTGAAGCTTTCTTT. It yields the protein CASSLRDSTEAFF. The V gene is TRBV7-9, the J gene TRBJ1-1; 7 nucleotides align to TRBD1. After removal of 5 bases from V and 4 bases from J, the junction contained 4 bases not matched to a gene. CDR3 length: 13 residues. Germline loops: CDR1 SEHNR, CDR2 FQNEAQ (reference sequence).

The V and J genes are TRBV6-4 and TRBJ1-2, with 12 bases that match TRBD1. CDR3 size: 14 residues. Germline V gene sequence: CDR1 MRHNA, CDR2 SNTAGT. The trim removed 6 bases at V and 7 bases at J, leaving 6 bases unmatched. The chain's CDR3 is CASSPGQGASGYTF. The DNA for the CDR3 is TGTGCCAGCAGCCCGGGACAGGGGGCGTCTGGCTACACCTTC.

The V and J genes are TRBV4-1 and TRBJ2-2, with D perhaps matching TRBD1 (5 bases). There are 17 residues in the CDR3. Germline V lookup: CDR1 MGHRA, CDR2 YSYEKL. Trimming took off 3 bases at V and 6 bases at J, with 20 bases between the two ends. CDR3 in amino acids: CASSQAPDITKAGELFF. The CDR3 DNA reads TGCGCCAGCAGCCAGGCCCCGGACATCACTAAGGCCGGGGAGCTGTTTTTT.

The chain has TRBV11-2 and TRBJ2-7; 8 bases match TRBD1. CDR1 SGHAT and CDR2 FQNNGV come from the germline V gene. Trimming took 4 bases from V and 0 from J; bases not matched to a gene: 2. This CDR3 is 14 amino acids long. The CDR3 reads CASSSQGGSYEQYF. In nucleotides, the CDR3 is TGTGCCAGCAGCTCACAGGGGGGCTCCTACGAGCAGTACTTC.

The V call is TRBV9, the J call TRBJ1-1; 8 bases align to TRBD1. The length of the CDR3 is 17 residues. The J segment lost 1 base and the V segment lost 0 bases, leaving 8 bases of the junction unmatched. CDR1 and CDR2 (germline): SGDLS, YYNGEE. CDR3: CASSVGTGMRSNTEAFF. The CDR3 DNA sequence: TGTGCCAGCAGCGTAGGGACAGGGATGAGGTCGAACACTGAAGCTTTCTTT.